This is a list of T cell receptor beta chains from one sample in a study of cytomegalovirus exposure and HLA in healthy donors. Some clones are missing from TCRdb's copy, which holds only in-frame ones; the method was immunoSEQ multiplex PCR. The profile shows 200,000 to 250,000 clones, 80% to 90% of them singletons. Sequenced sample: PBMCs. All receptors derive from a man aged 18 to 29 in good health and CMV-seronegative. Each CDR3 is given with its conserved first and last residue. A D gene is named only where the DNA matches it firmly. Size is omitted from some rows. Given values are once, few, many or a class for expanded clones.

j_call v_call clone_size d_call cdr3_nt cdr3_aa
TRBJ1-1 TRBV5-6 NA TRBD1 TGTGCCAGCAGCTTGGCCGGTCTGACAGGGGAAGGGGCTTTCTTT CASSLAGLTGEGAFF
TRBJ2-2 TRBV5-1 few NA TGCGCCAGCAGCTTTGAGACTACCGGGGAGCTGTTTTTT CASSFETTGELFF
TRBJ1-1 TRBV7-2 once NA TGTGCCAGCAGCCCGACCGGGGGGGTAACTTTCTTT CASSPTGGVTFF
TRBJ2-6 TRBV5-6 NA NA TGTGCCAGCGAAGGACAGCCCAACGTCCTGACTTTC CASEGQPNVLTF
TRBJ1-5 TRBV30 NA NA TGTGCCTGGAGTGTAGCAGGGGACCTCAATCAGCCCCAGCATTTT CAWSVAGDLNQPQHF
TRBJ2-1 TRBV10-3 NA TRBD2 TGTGCCATAGCGGGACTCTACAATGAGCAGTTCTTC CAIAGLYNEQFF
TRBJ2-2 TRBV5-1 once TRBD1 TGCGCCAGCAGCTCCCTATCGACAGGGGCAGGCACCGGGGAGCTGTTTTTT CASSSLSTGAGTGELFF
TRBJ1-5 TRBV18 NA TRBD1 TGTGCCAGCTCACAGGGGGCGCGGGATCAGCCCCAGCATTTT CASSQGARDQPQHF
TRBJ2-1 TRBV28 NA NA TGTGCCAGCAGTTTGAGCGATAGCTCCTACAATGAGCAGTTCTTC CASSLSDSSYNEQFF
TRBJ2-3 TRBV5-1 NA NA TGCGCCAGCAGCTTCCTGAGCGGCACAGATACGCAGTATTTT CASSFLSGTDTQYF
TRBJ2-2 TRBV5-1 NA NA TGCGCCAGCAGCTTGGCGGCCGGGAAAAGCGGGGAGCTGTTTTTT CASSLAAGKSGELFF